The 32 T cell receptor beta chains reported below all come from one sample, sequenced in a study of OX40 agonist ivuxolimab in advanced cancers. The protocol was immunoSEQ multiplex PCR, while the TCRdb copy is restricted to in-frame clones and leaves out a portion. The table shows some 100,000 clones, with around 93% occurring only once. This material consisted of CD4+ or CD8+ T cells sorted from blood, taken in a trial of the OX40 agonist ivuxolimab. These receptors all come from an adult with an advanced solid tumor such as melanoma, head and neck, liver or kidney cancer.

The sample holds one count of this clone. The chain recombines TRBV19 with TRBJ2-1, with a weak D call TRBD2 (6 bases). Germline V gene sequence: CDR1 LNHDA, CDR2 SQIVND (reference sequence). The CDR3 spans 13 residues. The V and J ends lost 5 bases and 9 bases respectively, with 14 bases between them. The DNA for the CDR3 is TGTGCCAGTAGTCTCCAACTAGCCGGTGAGCAGTTCTTC. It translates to CASSLQLAGEQFF.

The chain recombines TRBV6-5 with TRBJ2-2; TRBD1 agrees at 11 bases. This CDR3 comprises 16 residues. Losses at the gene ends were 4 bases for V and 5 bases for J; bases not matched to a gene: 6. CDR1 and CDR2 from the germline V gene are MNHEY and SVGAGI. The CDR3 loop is CASSFTGTGGTGELFF. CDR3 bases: TGTGCCAGCAGTTTCACCGGGACAGGGGGGACCGGGGAGCTGTTTTTT.

The CDR3 sequence is CSVEEQRGGTEAFF. Written as DNA, the CDR3 is TGCAGCGTTGAAGAGCAGCGGGGGGGCACTGAAGCTTTCTTT. The J gene is TRBJ1-1, the V gene TRBV29-1, with D perhaps matching TRBD1 (5 bases). Germline loops: CDR1 SQVTM, CDR2 ANQGSEA. Trimming shortened V by 0 bases and J by 4 bases, and 12 bases separated the two germline ends. The CDR3 is made up of 14 amino acids. The entire variable domain, with the rest obtained from reference TRBV29-1 and TRBJ1-1, is as follows: SAVISQKPSRDICQRGTSLTIQCQVDSQVTMMFWYRQQPGQSLTLIATANQGSEATYESGFVIDKFPISRPNLTFSTLTVSNMSPEDSSIYLCSVEEQRGGTEAFFGQGTRLTVV.

This chain's CDR3 is CASREDPSLGGLKQYF. The CDR3 coding sequence is TGTGCCAGCAGGGAAGACCCTAGCCTCGGGGGTCTCAAGCAGTACTTC. J is TRBJ2-7 and V is TRBV28, with D tentatively TRBD2 (6 bases). V lost 6 bases, J lost 8 bases, and 26 bases lay in between. The CDR3 sequence is 16 residues long. Germline loops: CDR1 MDHEN, CDR2 SYDVKM.

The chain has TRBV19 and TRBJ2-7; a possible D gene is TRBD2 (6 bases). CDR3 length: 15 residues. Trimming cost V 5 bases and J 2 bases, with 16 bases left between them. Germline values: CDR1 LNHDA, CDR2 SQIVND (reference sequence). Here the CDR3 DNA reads TGTGCCAGTAGTTTTCCCGGGACTCCCACCTACGAGCAGTACTTC. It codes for CASSFPGTPTYEQYF. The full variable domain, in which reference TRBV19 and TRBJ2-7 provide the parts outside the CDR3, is DGGITQSPKYLFRKEGQNVTLSCEQNLNHDAMYWYRQDPGQGLRLIYYSQIVNDFQKGDIAEGYSVSREKKESFPLTVTSAQKNPTAFYLCASSFPGTPTYEQYFGPGTRLTVT.

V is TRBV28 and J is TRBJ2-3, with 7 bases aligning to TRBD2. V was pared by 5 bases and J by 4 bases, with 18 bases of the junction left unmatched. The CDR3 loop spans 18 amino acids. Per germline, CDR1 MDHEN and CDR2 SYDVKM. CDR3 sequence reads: CASSPRDWGRAGADTQYF. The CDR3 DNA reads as TGTGCCAGCAGTCCACGGGATTGGGGGAGGGCCGGCGCAGATACGCAGTATTTT.

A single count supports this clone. The CDR3 DNA follows: TGCGCCAGCGGACTAGGAGGGGACAGGCGGTACGAGCAGTACTTC. It codes for CASGLGGDRRYEQYF. The J gene is TRBJ2-7, the V gene TRBV5-1; TRBD1 might be the D (8 bases). This CDR3 has 15 residues. CDR1 and CDR2 from the germline V gene are SGHRS and YFSETQ. Trimming cost V 7 bases and J 4 bases, with 21 bases left between them.

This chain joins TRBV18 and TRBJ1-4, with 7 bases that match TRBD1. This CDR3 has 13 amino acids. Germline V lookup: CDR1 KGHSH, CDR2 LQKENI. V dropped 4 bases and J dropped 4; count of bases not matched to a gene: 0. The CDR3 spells CASSRDSNEKLFF. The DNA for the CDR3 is TGTGCCAGCTCACGGGACAGTAATGAAAAACTGTTTTTT.

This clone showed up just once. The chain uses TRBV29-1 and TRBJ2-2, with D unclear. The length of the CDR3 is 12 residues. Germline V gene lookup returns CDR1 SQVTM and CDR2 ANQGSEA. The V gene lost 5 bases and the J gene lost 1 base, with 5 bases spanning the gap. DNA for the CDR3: TGCAGCGTTTCCCAGAACACCGGGGAGCTGTTTTTT. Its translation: CSVSQNTGELFF.

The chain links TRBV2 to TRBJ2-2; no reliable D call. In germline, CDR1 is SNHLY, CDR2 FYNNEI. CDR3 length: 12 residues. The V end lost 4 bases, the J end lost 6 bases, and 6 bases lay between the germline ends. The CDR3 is CASSGAAGELFF. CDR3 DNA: TGTGCCAGCAGTGGTGCGGCCGGGGAGCTGTTTTTT. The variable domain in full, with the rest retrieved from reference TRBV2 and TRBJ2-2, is EPEVTQTPSHQVTQMGQEVILRCVPISNHLYFYWYRQILGQKVEFLVSFYNNEISEKSEIFDDQFSVERPDGSNFTLKIRSTKLEDSAMYFCASSGAAGELFFGEGSRLTVL.

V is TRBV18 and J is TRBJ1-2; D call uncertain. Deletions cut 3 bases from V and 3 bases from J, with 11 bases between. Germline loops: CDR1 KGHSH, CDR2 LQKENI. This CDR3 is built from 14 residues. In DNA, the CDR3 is TGTGCCAGCTCACCCGAGACGTGGGACTATGGCTACACCTTC. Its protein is CASSPETWDYGYTF.

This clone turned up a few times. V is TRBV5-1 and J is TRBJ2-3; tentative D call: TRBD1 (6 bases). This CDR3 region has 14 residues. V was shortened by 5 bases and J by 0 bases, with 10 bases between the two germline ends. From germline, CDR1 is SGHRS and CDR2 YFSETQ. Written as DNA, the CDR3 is TGCGCCAGCAGGCCAGGGGCGAGCACAGATACGCAGTATTTT. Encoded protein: CASRPGASTDTQYF.

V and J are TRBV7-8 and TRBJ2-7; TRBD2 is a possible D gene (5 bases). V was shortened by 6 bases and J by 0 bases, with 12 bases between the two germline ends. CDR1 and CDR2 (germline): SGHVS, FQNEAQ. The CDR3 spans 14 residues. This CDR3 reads CASRPGTVSYEQYF. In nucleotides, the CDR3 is TGTGCCAGCAGACCGGGAACCGTCTCCTACGAGCAGTACTTC.

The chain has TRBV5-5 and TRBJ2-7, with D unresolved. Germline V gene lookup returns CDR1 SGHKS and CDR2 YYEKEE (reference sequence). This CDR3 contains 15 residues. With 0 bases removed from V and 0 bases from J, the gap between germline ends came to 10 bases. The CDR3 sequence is CASSLAGSRSYEQYF. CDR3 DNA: TGTGCCAGCAGCTTGGCCGGCAGCCGCTCCTACGAGCAGTACTTC.

The CDR3 is CASRFLGGTNEKLFF. In DNA, the CDR3 is TGTGCCAGCCGCTTCTTGGGGGGAACTAATGAAAAACTGTTTTTT. The rearrangement uses TRBV27 and TRBJ1-4, with D perhaps matching TRBD1 (5 bases). V gave up 8 bases and J gave up 1 base, with 14 bases separating them. The CDR3 contains 15 residues. Per germline, CDR1 MNHEY and CDR2 SMNVEV (reference sequence).

CDR3 region: CASSGGRGPTYEQYF. The CDR3 DNA sequence: TGTGCCAGCAGCGGGGGCAGGGGCCCAACCTACGAGCAGTACTTC. The chain joins TRBV7-2 to TRBJ2-7; tentatively, D is TRBD1 (6 bases). The CDR3 consists of 15 residues. Germline lookup yields CDR1 SGHTA and CDR2 FQGNSA. V was cut by 5 bases and J by 2 bases, with 16 bases left in between. Complete variable domain (other parts from reference TRBV7-2 and TRBJ2-7): GAGVSQSPSNKVTEKGKDVELRCDPISGHTALYWYRQSLGQGLEFLIYFQGNSAPDKSGLPSDRFSAERTGGSVSTLTIQRTQQEDSAVYLCASSGGRGPTYEQYFGPGTRLTVT.

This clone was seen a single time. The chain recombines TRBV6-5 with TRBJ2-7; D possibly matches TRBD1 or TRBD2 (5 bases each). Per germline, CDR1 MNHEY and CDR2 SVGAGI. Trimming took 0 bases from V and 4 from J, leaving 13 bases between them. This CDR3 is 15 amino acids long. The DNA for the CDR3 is TGTGCCAGCAGTTACTCGATGGCAGGGAGTTACGAGCAGTACTTC. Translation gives CASSYSMAGSYEQYF.

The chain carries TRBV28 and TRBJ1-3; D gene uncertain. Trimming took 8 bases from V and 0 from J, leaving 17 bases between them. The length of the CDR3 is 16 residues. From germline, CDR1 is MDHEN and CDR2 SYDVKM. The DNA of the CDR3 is TGTGCCAGCCGTCTTCCGGGTTTCGGCTCTGGAAACACCATATATTTT. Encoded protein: CASRLPGFGSGNTIYF.

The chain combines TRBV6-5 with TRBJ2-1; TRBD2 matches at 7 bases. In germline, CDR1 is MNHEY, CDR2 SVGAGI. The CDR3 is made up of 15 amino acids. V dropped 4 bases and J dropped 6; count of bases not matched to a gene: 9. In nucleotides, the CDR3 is TGTGCCAGCAGTTCTCTGGGAGGGCCAATCAATGAGCAGTTCTTC. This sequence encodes CASSSLGGPINEQFF.

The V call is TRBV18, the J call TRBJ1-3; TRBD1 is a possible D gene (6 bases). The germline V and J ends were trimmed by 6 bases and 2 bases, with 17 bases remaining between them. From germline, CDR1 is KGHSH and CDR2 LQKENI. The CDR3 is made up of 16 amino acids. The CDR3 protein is CASSQQGTSPGNTIYF. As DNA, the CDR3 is TGTGCCAGCTCCCAACAGGGAACCTCACCTGGAAACACCATATATTTT.

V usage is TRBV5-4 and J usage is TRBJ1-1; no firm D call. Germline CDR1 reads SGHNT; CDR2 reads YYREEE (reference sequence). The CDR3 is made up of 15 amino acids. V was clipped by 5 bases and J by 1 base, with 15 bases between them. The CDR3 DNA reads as TGTGCCAGCAGACCGGGCGGCCGGGGGAACACTGAAGCTTTCTTT. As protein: CASRPGGRGNTEAFF. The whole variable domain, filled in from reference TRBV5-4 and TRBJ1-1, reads ETGVTQSPTHLIKTRGQQVTLRCSSQSGHNTVSWYQQALGQGPQFIFQYYREEENGRGNFPPRFSGLQFPNYSSELNVNALELDDSALYLCASRPGGRGNTEAFFGQGTRLTVV.

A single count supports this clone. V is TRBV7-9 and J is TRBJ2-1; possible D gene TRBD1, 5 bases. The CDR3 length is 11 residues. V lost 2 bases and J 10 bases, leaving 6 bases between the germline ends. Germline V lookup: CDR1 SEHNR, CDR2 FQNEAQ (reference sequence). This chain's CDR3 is CASSLPGEQFF. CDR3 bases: TGTGCCAGCAGCTTACCAGGGGAGCAGTTCTTC.

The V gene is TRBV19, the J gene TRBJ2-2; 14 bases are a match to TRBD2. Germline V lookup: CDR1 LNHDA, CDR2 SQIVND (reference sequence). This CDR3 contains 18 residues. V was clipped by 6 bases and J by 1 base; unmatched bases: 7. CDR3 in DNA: TGTGCCAGTAGCGGCTGGGGACTAGCGGGAGTGAACACCGGGGAGCTGTTTTTT. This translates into CASSGWGLAGVNTGELFF.

Written as DNA, the CDR3 is TGTGCCAGCAGCCTTAACTCCTACGAGCAGTACTTC. Encoded protein: CASSLNSYEQYF. The V gene is TRBV27, the J gene TRBJ2-7; D uncertain. Deletions cut 6 bases from V and 0 bases from J, with 6 bases between. The CDR3 extends over 12 amino acids. Germline loops: CDR1 MNHEY, CDR2 SMNVEV (reference sequence).

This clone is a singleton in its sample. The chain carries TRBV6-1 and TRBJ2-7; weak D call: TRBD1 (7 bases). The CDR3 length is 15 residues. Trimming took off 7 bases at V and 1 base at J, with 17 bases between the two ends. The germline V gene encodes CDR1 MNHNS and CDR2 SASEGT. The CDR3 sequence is CASKRRDSTSYEQYF. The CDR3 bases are TGTGCCAGCAAGCGGAGGGACAGCACTTCCTACGAGCAGTACTTC.

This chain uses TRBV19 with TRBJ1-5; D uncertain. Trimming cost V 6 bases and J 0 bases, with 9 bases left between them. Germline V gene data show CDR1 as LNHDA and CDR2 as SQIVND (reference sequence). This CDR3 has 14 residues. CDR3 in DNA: TGTGCCAGTAGACAAACAGTTAGCAATCAGCCCCAGCATTTT. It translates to CASRQTVSNQPQHF.

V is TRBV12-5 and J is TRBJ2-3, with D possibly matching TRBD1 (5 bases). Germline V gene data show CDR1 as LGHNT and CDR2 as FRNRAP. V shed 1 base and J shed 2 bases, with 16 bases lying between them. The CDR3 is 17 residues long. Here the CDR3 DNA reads TGTGCTAGTGGTTTGGCACGACCGACAGAGCCCACAGATACGCAGTATTTT. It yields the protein CASGLARPTEPTDTQYF.

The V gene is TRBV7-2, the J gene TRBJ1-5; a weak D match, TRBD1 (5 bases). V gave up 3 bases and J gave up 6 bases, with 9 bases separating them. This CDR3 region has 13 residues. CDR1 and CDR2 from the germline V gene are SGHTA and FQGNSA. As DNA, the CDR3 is TGTGCCAGCAGCTTGGGGGGAAGTCAGCCCCAGCATTTT. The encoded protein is CASSLGGSQPQHF. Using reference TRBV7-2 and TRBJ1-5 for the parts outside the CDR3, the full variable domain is GAGVSQSPSNKVTEKGKDVELRCDPISGHTALYWYRQSLGQGLEFLIYFQGNSAPDKSGLPSDRFSAERTGGSVSTLTIQRTQQEDSAVYLCASSLGGSQPQHFGDGTRLSIL.

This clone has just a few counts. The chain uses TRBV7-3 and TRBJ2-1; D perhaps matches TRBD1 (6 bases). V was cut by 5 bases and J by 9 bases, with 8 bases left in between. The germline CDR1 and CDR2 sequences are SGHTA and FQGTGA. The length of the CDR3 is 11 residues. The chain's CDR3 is CASSAGAEQFF. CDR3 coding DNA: TGTGCCAGCAGCGCAGGGGCTGAGCAGTTCTTC.

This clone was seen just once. The CDR3, as DNA: TGTGCCAGCAGTCTACCCCTTGGGCTAGGAACAGATACGCAGTATTTT. This gives the protein CASSLPLGLGTDTQYF. This chain connects TRBV28 to TRBJ2-3; D uncertain. The CDR3 spans 16 residues. V dropped 5 bases and J dropped 3 bases, with 18 bases sitting between them. CDR1 and CDR2 (germline): MDHEN, SYDVKM.

DNA for the CDR3: TGTGCCAGCTCACCGGATCGACAGGGACCGAATTCACCCCTCCACTTT. Translation: CASSPDRQGPNSPLHF. The V gene is TRBV18, the J gene TRBJ1-6, with TRBD1 matching 7 bases. The CDR3 sequence is 16 residues long. In germline, CDR1 is KGHSH, CDR2 LQKENI. With V trimmed by 3 bases and J by 7 bases, 9 bases remained unmatched.

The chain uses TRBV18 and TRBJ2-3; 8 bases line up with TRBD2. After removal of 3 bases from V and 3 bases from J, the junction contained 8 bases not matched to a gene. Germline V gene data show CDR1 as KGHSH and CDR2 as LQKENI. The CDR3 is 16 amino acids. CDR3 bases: TGTGCCAGCTCACCTAAGGCGGGAGGAGGGACAGATACGCAGTATTTT. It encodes CASSPKAGGGTDTQYF.